The T cell receptor beta chain described here comes from a study of regulatory T cells in long-lasting Graves disease. The TCR beta library used iRepertoire HTBI primers with Arm-PCR amplification of CDR3. TCRdb independently ran MiXCR on the multiplex PCR reads; one entry per CDR3 protein. Altogether about 620,000 distinct CDR3 sequences are present, under 20% being singletons, with the ten largest covering approximately 20%. Documented time point: newly diagnosed GD, antithyroid drugs for less than 3 months. With RNA extracted from PBMCs as input, the TCR library was made. The CDR3 consists of 13 residues. V was trimmed by 1 base and J by 1 base, leaving 4 bases between them. CDR1 and CDR2 from the germline V gene are LNHDA and SQIVND (reference sequence). These sequences were also reported in another study, on T cells in Graves' hyperthyroidism and ophthalmopathy.

This clonotype was sampled from a woman aged 30 to 39 with Graves disease. Sequences were derived from peripheral blood mononuclear cells (PBMCs), sampled at new diagnosis, from a patient treated with antithyroid drugs. The V call is TRBV19, the J call TRBJ1-1; D is unresolved. The CDR3 bases are TGTGCCAGTAGTATAGGGTGGAACACTGAAGCTTTCTTT. Translated: CASSIGWNTEAFF. Drawing the rest from reference TRBV19 and TRBJ1-1, the complete variable domain is DGGITQSPKYLFRKEGQNVTLSCEQNLNHDAMYWYRQDPGQGLRLIYYSQIVNDFQKGDIAEGYSVSREKKESFPLTVTSAQKNPTAFYLCASSIGWNTEAFFGQGTRLTVV.